Following are 27 T cell receptor beta chains from one sample sequenced in a study of shared clonotypes between healthy human individuals. Naive CD8 cells, CD45RO-negative and positively selected for CCR7, excluded terminally differentiated effector memory CD45RA+ cells. Libraries were prepared by immunoSEQ multiplex PCR; TCRdb keeps only in-frame clonotypes and omits some of them. The sample has approximately 2,200,000 clones; more than 85% are singletons. Sequenced: naive CD8+ T cells from PBMCs. The receptors were gathered from a man between 18 and 35 years old in good health. Some clones in this sample may be carry-over from other donors' samples.

The chain combines TRBV4-3 with TRBJ2-7; 7 bases are shared with TRBD2. This CDR3 contains 16 residues. Germline CDR1 LGHNA, CDR2 YSLEER. With V trimmed by 4 bases and J by 3 bases, 12 bases remained unmatched. Here the CDR3 reads CASSRNLREGLYEQYF. CDR3 DNA sequence: TGCGCCAGCAGCCGGAACCTGAGGGAGGGCCTCTACGAGCAGTACTTC.

This rearrangement joins TRBV28 to TRBJ2-1, with 8 bases that match TRBD2. The V gene end was trimmed by 3 bases and the J gene end by 7 bases; junction bases not matched to a gene: 8. This CDR3 contains 15 residues. The germline V gene encodes CDR1 MDHEN and CDR2 SYDVKM. CDR3 in amino acids: CASSFMGLVGNEQFF. CDR3 bases: TGTGCCAGCAGTTTTATGGGACTAGTGGGGAATGAGCAGTTCTTC.

CDR3: CASRRDRGNTGELFF. The CDR3 region has the DNA TGTGCCAGCAGACGGGACAGGGGGAACACCGGGGAGCTGTTTTTT. The V and J genes are TRBV9 and TRBJ2-2; 10 bases fit TRBD1. With V trimmed by 5 bases and J by 1 base, 2 bases remained unmatched. In germline, CDR1 is SGDLS, CDR2 YYNGEE. The CDR3 runs to 15 residues.

The chain has TRBV4-3 and TRBJ1-3; 10 bases are shared with TRBD1. The CDR3 runs to 19 residues. With V trimmed by 1 base and J by 4 bases, 13 bases remained unmatched. In germline, CDR1 is LGHNA, CDR2 YSLEER. This chain's CDR3 is CASSQGGPRDRGLGNTIYF. DNA of the CDR3: TGCGCCAGCAGCCAAGGCGGCCCACGGGACAGGGGATTAGGAAACACCATATATTTT.

This chain connects TRBV6-5 to TRBJ1-2; the match to TRBD1 covers 8 bases. V lost 0 bases and J lost 2; bases outside the gene matches: 5. This CDR3 is 16 amino acids long. CDR1 and CDR2 from the germline V gene are MNHEY and SVGAGI. The CDR3 spells CASSYSQGAGNYGYTF. Written as DNA, the CDR3 is TGTGCCAGCAGTTACTCGCAGGGGGCGGGCAACTATGGCTACACCTTC.

The chain joins TRBV28 to TRBJ2-1, with no clear D. The V gene's germline CDR1 is MDHEN and CDR2 SYDVKM. V lost 7 bases, J lost 6 bases, and 13 bases lay in between. This CDR3 comprises 13 residues. The CDR3 region is CASTQAIGNEQFF. CDR3 bases: TGTGCCAGCACCCAGGCTATAGGCAATGAGCAGTTCTTC.

The V call is TRBV27, the J call TRBJ2-1, with D unclear. Germline CDR1 and CDR2: MNHEY and SMNVEV (reference sequence). V shed 5 bases and J shed 8 bases, with 16 bases lying between them. CDR3 size: 14 residues. The CDR3 here is CASSPRGISYEQFF. The CDR3 bases are TGTGCCAGCAGTCCTCGCGGCATCAGTTATGAGCAGTTCTTC.

DNA of the CDR3: TGCAGCGTTCGGGGCGAACAGGGGGATGCCACAGATACGCAGTATTTT. Translated: CSVRGEQGDATDTQYF. This chain uses TRBV29-1 with TRBJ2-3; TRBD1 agrees at 8 bases. CDR3 size: 16 residues. V dropped 5 bases and J dropped 2; count of bases not matched to a gene: 12. Per germline, CDR1 SQVTM and CDR2 ANQGSEA.

The count of this clone is one. As DNA, the CDR3 is TGCGCCAGCAGCCAAGGGGGTGAGGACGAGCAGTACTTC. Translated: CASSQGGEDEQYF. V usage is TRBV4-1 and J usage is TRBJ2-7; D ambiguous. Germline CDR1 reads MGHRA; CDR2 reads YSYEKL. Trimming pared 1 base from V and 5 bases from J, leaving 9 bases between. This CDR3 has 13 amino acids.

The chain has TRBV14 and TRBJ1-2, with 8 bases lining up with TRBD1. This CDR3 spans 16 amino acids. The junction had 12 bases not matched to a gene; V was cut back by 4 bases and J by 5 bases. Germline CDR1 reads SGHDN; CDR2 reads FVKESK. CDR3 in DNA: TGTGCCAGCAGCCGCCTACAGGGGGGAAGTAGTTATGGCTACACCTTC. Protein: CASSRLQGGSSYGYTF.

The chain employs TRBV7-9 and TRBJ2-2; tentatively, D is TRBD2 (6 bases). V was shortened by 7 bases and J by 3 bases, with 18 bases between the two germline ends. CDR1 and CDR2 (germline): SEHNR, FQNEAQ (reference sequence). The CDR3 is 16 amino acids. The CDR3 reads CASTPVLGGDTGELFF. CDR3 sequence (DNA): TGTGCCAGCACCCCAGTTTTGGGAGGCGACACCGGGGAGCTGTTTTTT. Together with reference TRBV7-9 and TRBJ2-2, the CDR3 gives the full variable domain: DTGVSQNPRHKITKRGQNVTFRCDPISEHNRLYWYRQTLGQGPEFLTYFQNEAQLEKSRLLSDRFSAERPKGSFSTLEIQRTEQGDSAMYLCASTPVLGGDTGELFFGEGSRLTVL.

The genes are TRBV29-1 and TRBJ1-2; TRBD1 matches 7 bases. V gave up 5 bases and J gave up 3 bases; unmatched junction bases: 3. Germline V lookup: CDR1 SQVTM, CDR2 ANQGSEA. CDR3 size: 12 residues. The CDR3 nucleotides are TGCAGCGTTATGGGACAGCACTATGGCTACACCTTC. Translating gives CSVMGQHYGYTF.

This clone was picked up one time. The V call is TRBV28, the J call TRBJ2-7, with 12 bases matching TRBD1. V lost 4 bases and J lost 5; bases outside the gene matches: 6. CDR3 length equals 15 residues. CDR1 is MDHEN, CDR2 SYDVKM, per germline. This chain's CDR3 is CASSSIGTGGDEQYF. CDR3 in DNA: TGTGCCAGCAGTTCAATTGGGACAGGGGGCGACGAGCAGTACTTC.

Remarks on this clone: This sample also contains other DNA sequences that code for the same CDR3. The chain couples TRBV4-1 to TRBJ1-1; perhaps TRBD1 as D (5 bases). The CDR3 is made up of 14 amino acids. Germline CDR1 and CDR2: MGHRA and YSYEKL. Trimming shortened V by 1 base and J by 5 bases, and 11 bases separated the two germline ends. The CDR3 DNA sequence: TGCGCCAGCAGCCAAGTTCGGGGGGAGACTGAAGCTTTCTTT. Translated: CASSQVRGETEAFF.

The rearrangement links TRBV9 to TRBJ1-3; no reliable D call. CDR1 and CDR2 from the germline V gene are SGDLS and YYNGEE. The CDR3 is 17 residues long. Trimming left V 0 bases short and J 0 bases short, with 13 bases between. CDR3 protein: CASSVGGQIYSGNTIYF. CDR3 nucleotide sequence: TGTGCCAGCAGCGTAGGGGGTCAGATCTACTCTGGAAACACCATATATTTT.

The genes are TRBV11-2 and TRBJ2-1; D not resolved. This CDR3 is 12 amino acids long. Germline CDR1 SGHAT, CDR2 FQNNGV. The V gene lost 5 bases and the J gene lost 9 bases, with 11 bases spanning the gap. The DNA of the CDR3 is TGTGCCAGCAGCCTAACCGGTCCTGAGCAGTTCTTC. It encodes CASSLTGPEQFF. The variable domain in full, completed from reference TRBV11-2 and TRBJ2-1, reads EAGVAQSPRYKIIEKRQSVAFWCNPISGHATLYWYQQILGQGPKLLIQFQNNGVVDDSQLPKDRFSAERLKGVDSTLKIQPAKLEDSAVYLCASSLTGPEQFFGPGTRLTVL.

Worth noting for this clone: Additional DNA sequences in this sample encode the identical CDR3. The chain combines TRBV9 with TRBJ2-7; 7 bases align to TRBD2. V dropped 0 bases and J dropped 2; count of bases not matched to a gene: 2. The CDR3 runs to 14 residues. Germline loops: CDR1 SGDLS, CDR2 YYNGEE. For the CDR3, the DNA is TGTGCCAGCAGCGTAGCCGGACTAGCCTACGAGCAGTACTTC. Its protein product is CASSVAGLAYEQYF.

The chain is built from TRBV19 and TRBJ2-7; 9 positions match TRBD1. The CDR3 contains 14 residues. Germline V gene data show CDR1 as LNHDA and CDR2 as SQIVND (reference sequence). After removal of 7 bases from V and 2 bases from J, the junction contained 6 bases not matched to a gene. CDR3 loop: CASTPRTGAYEQYF. The CDR3 DNA is TGTGCCAGTACTCCAAGGACAGGGGCCTACGAGCAGTACTTC.

The chain couples TRBV9 to TRBJ2-7; D is undetermined. The V end was cut by 3 bases, the J end by 4 bases, with 17 bases between. This CDR3 has 15 residues. The V gene's germline CDR1 is SGDLS and CDR2 YYNGEE. In DNA, the CDR3 is TGTGCCAGCAGCGAGGCCCCCCAAGCCAGGTACGAGCAGTACTTC. Translating it yields CASSEAPQARYEQYF.

A word on this clone: Other DNA sequences of this sample code for an identical CDR3. The chain combines TRBV27 with TRBJ2-1; TRBD1 might be the D (6 bases). Germline V gene lookup returns CDR1 MNHEY and CDR2 SMNVEV (reference sequence). V was pared by 5 bases and J by 1 base, with 9 bases between. This CDR3 contains 14 residues. The CDR3 region has the DNA TGTGCCAGCAGTCTGGGGGCTTCCTACAATGAGCAGTTCTTC. Translating it yields CASSLGASYNEQFF.

This chain links TRBV14 with TRBJ2-1; 7 nucleotides match TRBD2. The CDR3 has 15 amino acids. V was clipped by 1 base and J by 9 bases; unmatched bases: 9. Germline CDR1 SGHDN, CDR2 FVKESK. The CDR3 spells CASSQVGPGGSEQFF. CDR3 sequence (DNA): TGTGCCAGCAGCCAAGTAGGGCCGGGAGGTAGTGAGCAGTTCTTC.

As regards this clone: The same CDR3 arises from other DNA sequences in this sample as well. The chain joins TRBV7-9 to TRBJ2-7, with 9 nucleotides matching TRBD1. This CDR3 contains 13 residues. The germline V gene encodes CDR1 SEHNR and CDR2 FQNEAQ (reference sequence). V lost 5 bases, J lost 4 bases, and 3 bases stayed unmatched. CDR3 in amino acids: CASSQDRGYEQYF. Written as DNA, the CDR3 is TGTGCCAGCAGCCAGGACAGGGGATACGAGCAGTACTTC.

The CDR3 here is CASSADTEITYEQYF. CDR3 DNA sequence: TGTGCCAGCAGCGCCGACACGGAAATAACCTACGAGCAGTACTTC. V and J are TRBV9 and TRBJ2-7; no reliable D call. Trimming cost V 3 bases and J 2 bases, with 15 bases left between them. CDR3 length: 15 amino acids. Germline V gives CDR1 SGDLS, CDR2 YYNGEE.

The V and J genes are TRBV15 and TRBJ1-5; TRBD1 aligns across 9 bases. With V trimmed by 2 bases and J by 5 bases, 7 bases remained unmatched. Germline values: CDR1 LNHNV, CDR2 YYDKDF (reference sequence). The CDR3 sequence is 16 residues long. The CDR3: CATSRSVDRGYQPQHF. The CDR3 DNA follows: TGTGCCACCAGCAGAAGTGTGGACAGGGGATATCAGCCCCAGCATTTT.

This clone showed up just once. This sequence joins TRBV18 and TRBJ2-1; 7 bases line up with TRBD2. With 1 base clipped from V and 7 bases from J, the junction kept 4 bases outside the gene matches. This CDR3 has 14 residues. Germline assignment: CDR1 KGHSH and CDR2 LQKENI. The CDR3 sequence is CASSPRDYPNEQFF. For the CDR3, the DNA is TGTGCCAGCTCACCACGGGACTACCCTAATGAGCAGTTCTTC.

V is TRBV2 and J is TRBJ1-2; tentatively, D is TRBD1 (5 bases). Germline loops: CDR1 SNHLY, CDR2 FYNNEI. V lost 2 bases, J lost 3 bases, and 10 bases lay in between. This CDR3 contains 14 residues. DNA for the CDR3: TGTGCCAGCAGTGAAACCCCAGGGCACTATGGCTACACCTTC. It yields the protein CASSETPGHYGYTF.

The chain combines TRBV6-5 with TRBJ1-1; D is possibly TRBD1 (5 bases). V was clipped by 3 bases and J by 3 bases, with 17 bases between them. CDR3 length equals 16 residues. The V gene's germline CDR1 is MNHEY and CDR2 SVGAGI. The CDR3 here is CASSYFEGPSDTEAFF. The CDR3 DNA is TGTGCCAGCAGTTATTTCGAGGGGCCGTCTGACACTGAAGCTTTCTTT.